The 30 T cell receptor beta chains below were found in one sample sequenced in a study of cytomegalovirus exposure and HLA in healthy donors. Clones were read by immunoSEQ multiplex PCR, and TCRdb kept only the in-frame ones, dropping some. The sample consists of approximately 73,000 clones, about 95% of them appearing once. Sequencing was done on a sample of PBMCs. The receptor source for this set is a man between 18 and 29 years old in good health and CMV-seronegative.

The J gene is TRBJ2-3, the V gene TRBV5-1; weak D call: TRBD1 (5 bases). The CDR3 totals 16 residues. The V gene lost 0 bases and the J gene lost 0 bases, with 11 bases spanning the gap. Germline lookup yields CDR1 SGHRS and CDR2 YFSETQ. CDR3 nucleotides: TGCGCCAGCAGCTTGGGGGGCGTGGGTAGCACAGATACGCAGTATTTT. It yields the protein CASSLGGVGSTDTQYF.

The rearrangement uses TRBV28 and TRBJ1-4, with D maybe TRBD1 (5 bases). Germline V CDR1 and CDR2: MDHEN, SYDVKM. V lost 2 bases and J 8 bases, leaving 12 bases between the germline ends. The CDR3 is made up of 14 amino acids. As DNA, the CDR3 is TGTGCCAGCAGTTTAGGAGGGGTAAGGGAAAAACTGTTTTTT. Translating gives CASSLGGVREKLFF.

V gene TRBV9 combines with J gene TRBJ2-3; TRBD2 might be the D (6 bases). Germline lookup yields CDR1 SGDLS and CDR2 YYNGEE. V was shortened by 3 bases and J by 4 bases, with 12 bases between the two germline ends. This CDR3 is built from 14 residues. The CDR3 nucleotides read TGTGCCAGCAGCGCCGGGGGAGGCCCAGATACGCAGTATTTT. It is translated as CASSAGGGPDTQYF.

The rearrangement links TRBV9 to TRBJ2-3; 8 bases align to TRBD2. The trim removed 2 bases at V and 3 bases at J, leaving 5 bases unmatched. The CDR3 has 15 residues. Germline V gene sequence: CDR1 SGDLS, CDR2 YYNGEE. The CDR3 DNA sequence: TGTGCCAGCAGCGTTAGCGGGGTCAGGACAGATACGCAGTATTTT. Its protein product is CASSVSGVRTDTQYF.

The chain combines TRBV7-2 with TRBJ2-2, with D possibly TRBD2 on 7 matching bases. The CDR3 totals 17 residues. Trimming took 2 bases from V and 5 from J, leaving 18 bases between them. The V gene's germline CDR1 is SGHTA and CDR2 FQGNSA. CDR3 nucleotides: TGTGCCAGCAGCTTAACGGTGACGGGGGGCGTGACCGGGGAGCTGTTTTTT. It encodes CASSLTVTGGVTGELFF.

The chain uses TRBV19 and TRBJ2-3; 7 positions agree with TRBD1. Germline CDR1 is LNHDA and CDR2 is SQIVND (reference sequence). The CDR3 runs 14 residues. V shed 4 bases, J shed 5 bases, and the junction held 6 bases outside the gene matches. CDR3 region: CASSNLQGRDTQYF. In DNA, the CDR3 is TGTGCCAGTAGTAACTTACAGGGGCGAGATACGCAGTATTTT.

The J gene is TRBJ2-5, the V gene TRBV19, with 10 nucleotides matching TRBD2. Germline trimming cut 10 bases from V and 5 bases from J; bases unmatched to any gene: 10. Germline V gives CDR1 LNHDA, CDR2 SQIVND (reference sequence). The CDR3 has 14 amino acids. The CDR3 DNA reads TGTGCCACCGCCGACAGCGGGGGGGCGGAGACCCAGTACTTC. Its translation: CATADSGGAETQYF.

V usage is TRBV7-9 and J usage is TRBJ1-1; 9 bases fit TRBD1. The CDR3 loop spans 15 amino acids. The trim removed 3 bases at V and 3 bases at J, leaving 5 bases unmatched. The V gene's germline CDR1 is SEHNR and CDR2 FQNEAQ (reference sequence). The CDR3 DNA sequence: TGTGCCAGCAGCTTGGGACAGGGACAGTACACTGAAGCTTTCTTT. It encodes CASSLGQGQYTEAFF.

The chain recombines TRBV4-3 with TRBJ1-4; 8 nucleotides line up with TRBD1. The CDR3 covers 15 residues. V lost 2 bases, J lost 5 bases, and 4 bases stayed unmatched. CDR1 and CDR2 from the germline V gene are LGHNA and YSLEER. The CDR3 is CASSQLGQGNEKLFF. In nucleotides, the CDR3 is TGCGCCAGCAGCCAACTCGGACAGGGAAATGAAAAACTGTTTTTT.

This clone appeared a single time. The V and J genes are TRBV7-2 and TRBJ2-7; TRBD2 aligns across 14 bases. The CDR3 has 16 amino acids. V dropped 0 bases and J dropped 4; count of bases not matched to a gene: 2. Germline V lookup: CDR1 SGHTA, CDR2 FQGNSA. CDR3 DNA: TGTGCCAGCAGCTTAGCGCGGACTAGCGGGGGGTACGAGCAGTACTTC. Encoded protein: CASSLARTSGGYEQYF.

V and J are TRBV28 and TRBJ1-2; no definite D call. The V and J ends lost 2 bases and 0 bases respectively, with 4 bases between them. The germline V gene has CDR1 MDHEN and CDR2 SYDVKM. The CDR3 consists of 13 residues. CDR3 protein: CASSLDSNYGYTF. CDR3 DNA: TGTGCCAGCAGTTTAGACTCTAACTATGGCTACACCTTC.

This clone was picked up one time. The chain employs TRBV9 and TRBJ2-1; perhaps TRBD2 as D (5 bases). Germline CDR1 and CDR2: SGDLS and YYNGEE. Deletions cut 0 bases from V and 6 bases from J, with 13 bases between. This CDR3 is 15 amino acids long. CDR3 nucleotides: TGTGCCAGCAGCGTAGTCGGAGGCGGGTCCAATGAGCAGTTCTTC. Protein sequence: CASSVVGGGSNEQFF.

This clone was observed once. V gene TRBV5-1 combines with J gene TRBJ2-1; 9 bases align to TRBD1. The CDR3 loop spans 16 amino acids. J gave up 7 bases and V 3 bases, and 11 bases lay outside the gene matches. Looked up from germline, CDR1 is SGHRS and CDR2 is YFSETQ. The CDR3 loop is CASSSPPQGALNEQFF. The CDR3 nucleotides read TGCGCCAGCAGCTCCCCTCCACAGGGGGCGCTGAATGAGCAGTTCTTC.

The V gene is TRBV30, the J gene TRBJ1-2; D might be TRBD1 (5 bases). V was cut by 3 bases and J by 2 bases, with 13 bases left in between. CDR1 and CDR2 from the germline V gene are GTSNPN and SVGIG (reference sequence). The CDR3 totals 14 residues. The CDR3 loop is CAWSPRQRNYGYTF. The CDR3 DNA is TGTGCCTGGAGCCCCAGACAGAGAAACTATGGCTACACCTTC.

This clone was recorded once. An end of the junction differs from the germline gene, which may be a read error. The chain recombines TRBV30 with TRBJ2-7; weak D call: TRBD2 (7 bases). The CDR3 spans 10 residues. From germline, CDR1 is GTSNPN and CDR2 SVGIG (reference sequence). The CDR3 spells CAFNREGLHF. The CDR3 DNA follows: TGTGCCTTTAACAGGGAGGGGCTGCACTTC. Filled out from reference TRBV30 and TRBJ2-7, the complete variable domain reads SQTIHQWPATLVQPVGSPLSLECTVEGTSNPNLYWYRQAAGRGLQLLFYSVGIGQISSEVPQNLSASRPQDRQFILSSKKLLLSDSGFYLCAFNREGLHFGPGTRLTVT.

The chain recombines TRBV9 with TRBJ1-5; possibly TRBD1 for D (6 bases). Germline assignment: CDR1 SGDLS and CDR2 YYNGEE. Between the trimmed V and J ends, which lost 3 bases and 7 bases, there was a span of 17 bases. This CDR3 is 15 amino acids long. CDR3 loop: CASSASGTPGQPQHF. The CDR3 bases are TGTGCCAGCAGCGCCTCAGGGACACCAGGGCAGCCCCAGCATTTT.

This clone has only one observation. The CDR3 reads CASIQTKAAGQGRPGELFF. In DNA, the CDR3 is TGTGCCAGCATCCAAACCAAAGCCGCTGGACAGGGGCGCCCCGGGGAGCTGTTTTTT. This chain links TRBV19 with TRBJ2-2, with TRBD1 matching over 9 bases. V lost 9 bases, J lost 6 bases, and 23 bases stayed unmatched. CDR1 is LNHDA and CDR2 is SQIVND in the germline V gene (reference sequence). CDR3 length: 19 residues.

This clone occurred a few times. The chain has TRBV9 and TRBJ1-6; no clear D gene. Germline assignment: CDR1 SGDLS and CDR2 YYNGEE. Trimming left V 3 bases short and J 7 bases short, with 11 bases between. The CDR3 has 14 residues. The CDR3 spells CASSAWEVNSPLHF. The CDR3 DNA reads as TGTGCCAGCAGCGCCTGGGAGGTAAATTCACCCCTCCACTTT.

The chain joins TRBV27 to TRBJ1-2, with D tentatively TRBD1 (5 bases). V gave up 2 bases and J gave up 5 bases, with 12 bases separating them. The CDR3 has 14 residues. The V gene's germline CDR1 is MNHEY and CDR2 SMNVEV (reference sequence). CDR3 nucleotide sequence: TGTGCCAGCAGTTTAAGGGCCAGGGCGTATGGCTACACCTTC. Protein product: CASSLRARAYGYTF.

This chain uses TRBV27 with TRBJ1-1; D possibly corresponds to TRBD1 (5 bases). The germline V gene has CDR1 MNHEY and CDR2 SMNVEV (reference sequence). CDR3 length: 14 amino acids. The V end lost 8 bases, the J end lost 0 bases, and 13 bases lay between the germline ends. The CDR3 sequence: CASRWGHMNTEAFF. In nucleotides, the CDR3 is TGTGCCAGCCGCTGGGGCCATATGAACACTGAAGCTTTCTTT.

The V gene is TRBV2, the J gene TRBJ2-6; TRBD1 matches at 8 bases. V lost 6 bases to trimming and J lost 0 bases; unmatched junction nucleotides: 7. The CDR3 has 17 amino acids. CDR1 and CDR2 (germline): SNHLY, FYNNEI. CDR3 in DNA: TGTGCCAGCAGCCGAGGACAGGGTAGCTCTGGGGCCAACGTCCTGACTTTC. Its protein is CASSRGQGSSGANVLTF.

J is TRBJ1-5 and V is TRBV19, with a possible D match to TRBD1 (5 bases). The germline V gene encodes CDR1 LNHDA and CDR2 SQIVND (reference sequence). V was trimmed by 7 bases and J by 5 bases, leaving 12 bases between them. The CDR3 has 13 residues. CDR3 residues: CASTLDRDQPQHF. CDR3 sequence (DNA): TGTGCCAGTACCTTAGACAGAGATCAGCCCCAGCATTTT.

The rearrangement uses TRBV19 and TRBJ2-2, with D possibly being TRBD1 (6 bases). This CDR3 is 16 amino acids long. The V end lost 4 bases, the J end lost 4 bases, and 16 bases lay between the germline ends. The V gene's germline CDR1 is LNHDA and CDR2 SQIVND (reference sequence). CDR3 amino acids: CASSRGQGSGTGELFF. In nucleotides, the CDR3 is TGTGCCAGTAGTAGAGGGCAGGGGAGTGGCACCGGGGAGCTGTTTTTT.

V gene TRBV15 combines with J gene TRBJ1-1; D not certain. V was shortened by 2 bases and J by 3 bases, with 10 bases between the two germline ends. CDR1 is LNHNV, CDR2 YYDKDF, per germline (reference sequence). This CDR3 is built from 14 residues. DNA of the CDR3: TGTGCCACCAGCAGATCAGACTTGGACACTGAAGCTTTCTTT. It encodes CATSRSDLDTEAFF. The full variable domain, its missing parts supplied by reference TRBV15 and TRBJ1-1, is DAMVIQNPRYQVTQFGKPVTLSCSQTLNHNVMYWYQQKSSQAPKLLFHYYDKDFNNEADTPDNFQSRRPNTSFCFLDIRSPGLGDTAMYLCATSRSDLDTEAFFGQGTRLTVV.

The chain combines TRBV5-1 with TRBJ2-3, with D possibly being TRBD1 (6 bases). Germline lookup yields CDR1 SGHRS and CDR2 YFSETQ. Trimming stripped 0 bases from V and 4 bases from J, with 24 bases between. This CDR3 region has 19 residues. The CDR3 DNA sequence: TGCGCCAGCAGCTTGGCCGTTAACCGGGACACAAAAGAGGCAGATACGCAGTATTTT. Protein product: CASSLAVNRDTKEADTQYF.

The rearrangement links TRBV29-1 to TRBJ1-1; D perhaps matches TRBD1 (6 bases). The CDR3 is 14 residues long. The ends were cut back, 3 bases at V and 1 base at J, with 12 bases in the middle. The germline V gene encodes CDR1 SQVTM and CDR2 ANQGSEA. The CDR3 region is CSVELRGTNTEAFF. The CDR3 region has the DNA TGCAGCGTTGAGTTGAGGGGGACGAACACTGAAGCTTTCTTT.

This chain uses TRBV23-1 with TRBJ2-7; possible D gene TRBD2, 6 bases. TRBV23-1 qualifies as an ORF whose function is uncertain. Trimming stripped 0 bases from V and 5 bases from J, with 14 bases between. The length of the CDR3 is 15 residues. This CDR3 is CASSQSKGEEDEQYF. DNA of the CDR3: TGCGCCAGCAGTCAATCGAAAGGGGAGGAGGACGAGCAGTACTTC.

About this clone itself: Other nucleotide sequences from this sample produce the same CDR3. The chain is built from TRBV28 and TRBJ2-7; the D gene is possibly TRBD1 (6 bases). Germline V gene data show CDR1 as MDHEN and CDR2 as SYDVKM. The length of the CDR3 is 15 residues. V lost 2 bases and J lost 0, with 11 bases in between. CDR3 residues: CASSLRQDSSYEQYF. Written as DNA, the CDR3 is TGTGCCAGCAGTTTACGCCAGGACAGCTCCTACGAGCAGTACTTC.

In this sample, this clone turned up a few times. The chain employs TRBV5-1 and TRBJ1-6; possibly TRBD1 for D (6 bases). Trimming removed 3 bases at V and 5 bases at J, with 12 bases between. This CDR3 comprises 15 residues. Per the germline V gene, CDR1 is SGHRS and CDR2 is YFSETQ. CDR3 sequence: CASSSGTPDNSPLHF. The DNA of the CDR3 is TGCGCCAGCAGCTCAGGGACACCCGATAATTCACCCCTCCACTTT.

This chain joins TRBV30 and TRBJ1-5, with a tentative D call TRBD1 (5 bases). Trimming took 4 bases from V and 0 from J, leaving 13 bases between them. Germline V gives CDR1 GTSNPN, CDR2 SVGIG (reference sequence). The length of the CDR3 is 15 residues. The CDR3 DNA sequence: TGTGCCTGGACCACGGGGGGATATAGCAATCAGCCCCAGCATTTT. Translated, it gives CAWTTGGYSNQPQHF.